These T cell receptor beta chains were read from a single sample in a study of cytomegalovirus exposure and HLA in healthy donors. Measured with immunoSEQ multiplex PCR; TCRdb has only the in-frame clones, and not every one. Of about 67,000 clones in the sample, about 77% are singletons; the top ten hold around 8.9%. The specimen sequenced was PBMCs. These receptors were obtained from a man aged 40-49 years in good health and CMV-seronegative. Both conserved end residues are part of each CDR3. D genes are given only for firm matches. Clone size is not always given. Where it is, it says once, few, many or a class for expanded clones.

v_gene	d_gene	abundance	j_gene	CDR3aa	CDR3nt
TRBV6-5	TRBD1	.	TRBJ1-1	CASIRDRGLTEAFF	TGTGCCAGCATTAGGGACAGGGGCTTAACTGAAGCTTTCTTT
TRBV6-1	.	medium-sized	TRBJ2-7	CASNFREYEQYF	TGTGCCAGCAATTTCAGGGAATACGAGCAGTACTTC
TRBV5-4	.	.	TRBJ2-3	CASSLEGGAGDTQYF	TGTGCCAGCAGCTTAGAAGGGGGGGCAGGTGATACGCAGTATTTT
TRBV7-7	.	few	TRBJ1-3	CASSFTAGNTIYF	TGTGCCAGCAGCTTTACGGCTGGAAACACCATATATTTT
TRBV2	TRBD2	few	TRBJ2-5	CASSRTSGRARETQYF	TGTGCCAGCAGTCGCACTAGCGGGAGGGCCAGAGAGACCCAGTACTTC
TRBV18	TRBD1	once	TRBJ2-3	CASSSRTGGTDTQYF	TGTGCCAGCTCATCTAGGACAGGGGGCACAGATACGCAGTATTTT
TRBV5-4	TRBD2	.	TRBJ2-7	CASSSGGGGHEQYF	TGTGCCAGCAGCTCGGGGGGGGGAGGCCACGAGCAGTACTTC
TRBV18	TRBD1	.	TRBJ1-3	CASSPGQGGTGNTIYF	TGTGCCAGCTCACCCGGACAGGGGGGGACTGGAAACACCATATATTTT
TRBV25-1	TRBD1	once	TRBJ1-2	CASSPRQGYSYTF	TGTGCCAGCAGTCCGAGACAGGGCTATAGCTACACCTTC
TRBV6-6	.	few	TRBJ2-2	CASSYSGRLNTGELFF	TGTGCCAGCAGTTACTCCGGCAGGTTGAACACCGGGGAGCTGTTTTTT
TRBV18	.	.	TRBJ2-1	CASSPGSRGLNEQFF	TGTGCCAGCTCACCTGGGAGCAGGGGCCTCAATGAGCAGTTCTTC
TRBV15	TRBD2	.	TRBJ2-5	CATSSGGETHSVQETQYF	TGTGCCACCAGCAGTGGGGGGGAAACCCACAGCGTTCAAGAGACCCAGTACTTC